This T cell receptor (beta chain) came from a study of CD8 T cells in ankylosing spondylitis. Study-level results: Seemingly distinctive of ankylosing spondylitis blood was a TCR beta motif formed by eight highly homologous variants. Peripheral blood samples showed relatively rare disease-linked clones, and these clones were CD8+.

To note about this clonotype: The antigen remains unidentified.

TCRdb re-analysed the 5' RACE reads in MiXCR, keeping a single row per CDR3 protein. The table lists 670,000 or so distinct CDR3 sequences, 15% to 20% of them singletons, with around 20% in the top ten. Sequencing used blood, either unsorted or a sorted T cell fraction (not recorded which). The clonotype originates from a male donor with ankylosing spondylitis.

The CDR3 nucleotides are TGCAGCGTTACAAGGGGTGGGGAGACCCAGTACTTC. This sequence encodes CSVTRGGETQYF. The chain recombines TRBV29-1 with TRBJ2-5, with D perhaps matching TRBD1 (5 bases). This CDR3 contains 12 residues. Trimming pared 5 bases from V and 5 bases from J, leaving 12 bases between. Germline CDR1 SQVTM, CDR2 ANQGSEA.